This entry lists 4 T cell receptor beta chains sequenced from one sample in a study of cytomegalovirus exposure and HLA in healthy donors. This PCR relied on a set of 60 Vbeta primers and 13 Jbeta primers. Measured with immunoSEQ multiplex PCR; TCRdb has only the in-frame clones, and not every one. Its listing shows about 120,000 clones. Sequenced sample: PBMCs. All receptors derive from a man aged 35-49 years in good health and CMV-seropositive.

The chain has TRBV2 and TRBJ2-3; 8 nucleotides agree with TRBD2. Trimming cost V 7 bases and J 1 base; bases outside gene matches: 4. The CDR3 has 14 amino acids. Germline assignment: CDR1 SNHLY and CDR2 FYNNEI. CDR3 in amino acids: CASTGAGGTDTQYF. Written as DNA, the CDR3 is TGTGCCAGCACGGGAGCGGGAGGCACAGATACGCAGTATTTT. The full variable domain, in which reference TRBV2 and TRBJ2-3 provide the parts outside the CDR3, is EPEVTQTPSHQVTQMGQEVILRCVPISNHLYFYWYRQILGQKVEFLVSFYNNEISEKSEIFDDQFSVERPDGSNFTLKIRSTKLEDSAMYFCASTGAGGTDTQYFGPGTRLTVL.

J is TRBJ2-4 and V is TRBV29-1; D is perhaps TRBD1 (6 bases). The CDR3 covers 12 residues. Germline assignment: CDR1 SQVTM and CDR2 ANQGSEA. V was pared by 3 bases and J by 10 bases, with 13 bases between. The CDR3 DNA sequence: TGCAGCGTTGAGGCGGCAGGGGATATTCAGTACTTC. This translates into CSVEAAGDIQYF. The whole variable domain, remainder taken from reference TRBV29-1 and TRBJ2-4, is SAVISQKPSRDICQRGTSLTIQCQVDSQVTMMFWYRQQPGQSLTLIATANQGSEATYESGFVIDKFPISRPNLTFSTLTVSNMSPEDSSIYLCSVEAAGDIQYFGAGTRLSVL.

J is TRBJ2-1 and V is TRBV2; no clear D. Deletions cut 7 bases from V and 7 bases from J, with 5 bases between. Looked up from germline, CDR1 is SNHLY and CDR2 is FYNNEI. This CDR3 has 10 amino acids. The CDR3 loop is CASTENEQFF. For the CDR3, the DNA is TGTGCCAGCACGGAGAATGAGCAGTTCTTC.

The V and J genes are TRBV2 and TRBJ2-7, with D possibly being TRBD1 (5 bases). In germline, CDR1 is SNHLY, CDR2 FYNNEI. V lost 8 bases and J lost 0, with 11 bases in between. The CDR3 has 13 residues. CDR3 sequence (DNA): TGTGCCAGCCTTAGGGGCAGCTCCTACGAGCAGTACTTC. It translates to CASLRGSSYEQYF.